Each of the 29 T cell receptor beta chains below was sequenced from the same sample in a study of identical twins listed by TCRdb under 2016. The library came from 5' RACE. TCRdb names Illumina HiSeq 2000 as the instrument used. TCRdb passed the public sequencing reads through fastp at Q25 and MiXCR, retaining productive beta sequences. Each entry is one CDR3 protein sequence, shown with its most common DNA and genes. The sample yields around 340,000 distinct CDR3 sequences; 9% were counted once. Clones ranked in the top ten supply 7.5% to 9.5% of the sample. Sample: naive T cells sorted from blood. Read against the paper, the sample's cell subset or site label means: cells isolated with a human naive T-cell isolation kit. The source of these receptors is a woman aged 45-59 years in good health.

The chain combines TRBV30 with TRBJ2-1; the match to TRBD2 covers 10 bases. Trimming cost V 3 bases and J 10 bases; bases outside gene matches: 6. Germline assignment: CDR1 GTSNPN and CDR2 SVGIG (reference sequence). The CDR3 is made up of 13 amino acids. DNA for the CDR3: TGTGCCTGGAGGCTAGCGGGAGTCCGGGAGCAGTTCTTC. As protein: CAWRLAGVREQFF.

This clonotype has a handful of counts. The chain employs TRBV6-1 and TRBJ1-2, with TRBD1 matching 7 bases. Germline assignment: CDR1 MNHNS and CDR2 SASEGT. Germline trimming cut 7 bases from V and 7 bases from J; bases unmatched to any gene: 9. The CDR3 sequence is 13 residues long. The CDR3 bases are TGTGCCAGCAATCGACAGGGTTCCTCTGGCTACACCTTC. Its translation is CASNRQGSSGYTF.

This clonotype was found many times. The CDR3 loop reads CASSTSGASTDTQYF. The CDR3 DNA sequence: TGCGCCAGCAGCACCTCGGGAGCTAGCACAGATACGCAGTATTTT. V and J are TRBV5-1 and TRBJ2-3; tentative D call: TRBD2 (6 bases). The germline V gene has CDR1 SGHRS and CDR2 YFSETQ. This CDR3 is built from 15 residues. V dropped 4 bases and J dropped 0 bases, with 12 bases sitting between them. The whole variable domain, remainder taken from reference TRBV5-1 and TRBJ2-3, is KAGVTQTPRYLIKTRGQQVTLSCSPISGHRSVSWYQQTPGQGLQFLFEYFSETQRNKGNFPGRFSGRQFSNSRSEMNVSTLELGDSALYLCASSTSGASTDTQYFGPGTRLTVL.

This clonotype has a count of ten or more. V is TRBV5-6 and J is TRBJ2-7; D assignment may be TRBD1 or TRBD2 (5 bases each). The CDR3 spans 14 residues. Germline CDR1 SGHDT, CDR2 YYEEEE. Trimming took off 4 bases at V and 5 bases at J, with 16 bases between the two ends. DNA for the CDR3: TGTGCCAGCAGCGTCCCGGGACGGGGCAACGAGCAGTACGTC. It encodes CASSVPGRGNEQYV.

This clonotype showed up just a few times. V and J are TRBV12-3 or TRBV12-4 and TRBJ2-1; D remains ambiguous. V was clipped by 5 bases and J by 10 bases, with 15 bases between them. This CDR3 contains 13 residues. CDR3 coding DNA: TGTGCCAGCAGTCTCCCTCCCAGAAGAGAGCAGTTCTTC. It yields the protein CASSLPPRREQFF.

In this sample, this clonotype turned up many times. The chain links TRBV20-1 to TRBJ1-1, with D possibly TRBD1 on 5 matching bases. V lost 7 bases, J lost 1 base, and 10 bases lay in between. The CDR3 has 12 residues. Germline V gene lookup returns CDR1 DFQATT and CDR2 SNEGSKA (reference sequence). The CDR3 nucleotides are TGCAGTGGTCTGGGGGAGAACACTGAAGCTTTCTTT. It specifies CSGLGENTEAFF.

The chain couples TRBV20-1 to TRBJ2-5; weak D call: TRBD2 (6 bases). CDR3 size: 15 residues. Trimming shortened V by 2 bases and J by 0 bases, and 13 bases separated the two germline ends. Germline CDR1 and CDR2: DFQATT and SNEGSKA (reference sequence). CDR3 protein: CSARRSRDYQETQYF. CDR3 sequence (DNA): TGCAGTGCTAGACGCTCCCGGGACTACCAAGAGACCCAGTACTTC.

J is TRBJ2-5 and V is TRBV7-2, with 7 bases fitting TRBD2. The CDR3 is 14 residues long. Trimming took 7 bases from V and 5 from J; bases not matched to a gene: 10. CDR1 and CDR2 (germline): SGHTA, FQGNSA. CDR3 nucleotides: TGTGCCAGCAACCACGGGCGGGAGATGGAGACCCAGTACTTC. Residues: CASNHGREMETQYF.

J is TRBJ2-5 and V is TRBV7-2; D remains ambiguous. The CDR3 is made up of 12 amino acids. Germline CDR1 reads SGHTA; CDR2 reads FQGNSA. V was clipped by 4 bases and J by 5 bases, with 8 bases between them. Here the CDR3 reads CASSSPFETQYF. The DNA of the CDR3 is TGTGCCAGCAGCTCCCCCTTTGAGACCCAGTACTTC.

The sample holds many counts of this clonotype. The rearrangement uses TRBV6-1 and TRBJ2-5, with D perhaps matching TRBD2 (5 bases). The CDR3 spans 17 residues. Trimming took 6 bases from V and 2 from J, leaving 22 bases between them. Germline assignment: CDR1 MNHNS and CDR2 SASEGT. The CDR3 protein is CASRSPVFGAEQETQYF. The CDR3 DNA follows: TGTGCCAGCAGATCTCCTGTGTTCGGAGCGGAACAAGAGACCCAGTACTTC.

In its sample, this clonotype was seen a few times. J is TRBJ1-1 and V is TRBV4-1; a possible D gene is TRBD1 (5 bases). V lost 4 bases, J lost 1 base, and 13 bases lay in between. CDR1 is MGHRA and CDR2 is YSYEKL in the germline V gene. The CDR3 sequence is 15 residues long. CDR3 in DNA: TGCGCCAGCAGCCCCGGGACCGAGGAGAACACTGAAGCTTTCTTT. Its translation is CASSPGTEENTEAFF.

This clonotype was observed many times. The CDR3 here is CASSESVGQPQHF. The CDR3 DNA reads as TGTGCCAGCAGTGAATCAGTAGGTCAGCCCCAGCATTTT. This sequence joins TRBV25-1 and TRBJ1-5; D call uncertain. The germline CDR1 and CDR2 sequences are MGHDK and SYGVNS. V shed 1 base and J shed 6 bases, with 7 bases lying between them. The length of the CDR3 is 13 residues.

Many counts were recorded for this clonotype. The chain couples TRBV10-3 to TRBJ1-2; D is unresolved. The CDR3 is 16 amino acids. Trimming removed 2 bases from V and 4 bases from J, with 17 bases in between. Germline lookup yields CDR1 ENHRY and CDR2 SYGVKD. The DNA of the CDR3 is TGTGCCATCAGTGAGGCTTCTCAACCCGACCTCTATGGCTACACCTTC. Translating gives CAISEASQPDLYGYTF.

Regarding this clonotype: Because it lacks the conserved phenylalanine or tryptophan at the end, this CDR3 is likely a read error. The chain has TRBV5-4 and TRBJ2-3; perhaps TRBD2 as D (6 bases). The CDR3 runs 18 residues. V was trimmed by 4 bases and J by 0 bases, leaving 21 bases between them. Germline loops: CDR1 SGHNT, CDR2 YYREEE (reference sequence). The CDR3 DNA is TGTGCCAGCAGCAAGCCGGGACGGAGGGTTGTAAGCACAGATACGCAGTATATT. This encodes CASSKPGRRVVSTDTQYI.

V usage is TRBV6-5 and J usage is TRBJ2-5, with 7 positions matching TRBD1. This CDR3 has 19 residues. Germline loops: CDR1 MNHEY, CDR2 SVGAGI. With 3 bases clipped from V and 5 bases from J, the junction kept 21 bases outside the gene matches. The CDR3 region is CASSYWGQPSGTGGETQYF. In nucleotides, the CDR3 is TGTGCCAGCAGTTATTGGGGACAGCCAAGTGGCACTGGCGGGGAGACCCAGTACTTC.

The chain uses TRBV2 and TRBJ2-3; D assignment may be TRBD1 or TRBD2 (6 bases each). V was trimmed by 9 bases and J by 0 bases, leaving 13 bases between them. Germline V gene sequence: CDR1 SNHLY, CDR2 FYNNEI. This CDR3 contains 14 residues. The CDR3 DNA follows: TGTGCCAGAGGGGGGAGTTACAGCACAGATACGCAGTATTTT. Protein: CARGGSYSTDTQYF.

In this sample, this clonotype turned up many times. V usage is TRBV18 and J usage is TRBJ1-3; the D gene is possibly TRBD1 (6 bases). The CDR3 spans 15 residues. V lost 8 bases, J lost 0 bases, and 14 bases lay in between. Germline CDR1 is KGHSH and CDR2 is LQKENI. Here the CDR3 reads CASTLTGSSGNTIYF. DNA of the CDR3: TGTGCCAGCACTCTAACAGGGTCCTCTGGAAACACCATATATTTT.

The rearrangement links TRBV24-1 to TRBJ2-1, with D possibly matching TRBD2 (5 bases). The CDR3 sequence is 14 residues long. Trimming took off 0 bases at V and 8 bases at J, with 10 bases between the two ends. Germline V gene data show CDR1 as KGHDR and CDR2 as SFDVKD. The DNA of the CDR3 is TGTGCCACCAGTGATTTGAGGATGCGGGATGAGCAGTTCTTC. Translating it yields CATSDLRMRDEQFF.

This chain joins TRBV6-5 and TRBJ2-1, with TRBD2 matching over 13 bases. The J segment lost 6 bases and the V segment lost 6 bases, leaving 5 bases of the junction unmatched. CDR3 length: 15 amino acids. Germline assignment: CDR1 MNHEY and CDR2 SVGAGI. The CDR3 protein is CASRERLAGGNEQFF. The CDR3, as DNA: TGTGCCAGCAGAGAGAGACTAGCGGGAGGCAATGAGCAGTTCTTC.

At least ten counts were recorded for this clonotype. The rearrangement uses TRBV29-1 and TRBJ2-7; D perhaps matches TRBD1 (5 bases). The ends were cut back, 5 bases at V and 1 base at J, with 12 bases in the middle. The CDR3 has 13 amino acids. Germline assignment: CDR1 SQVTM and CDR2 ANQGSEA. CDR3 nucleotide sequence: TGCAGCGTTTCGGTAGCAGGGTCCTACGAGCAGTACGTC. It translates to CSVSVAGSYEQYV.

The genes are TRBV20-1 and TRBJ2-1, with 7 bases matching TRBD2. The CDR3 sequence is 14 residues long. V shed 1 base and J 3 bases; nucleotides not matched to a gene: 3. The V gene's germline CDR1 is DFQATT and CDR2 SNEGSKA (reference sequence). The CDR3 DNA reads as TGCAGTGCTAGAGCTAGCGGCAACTACAATGAGCAGTTCTTC. This translates into CSARASGNYNEQFF.

This clonotype was observed a few times. J is TRBJ1-5 and V is TRBV28, with TRBD1 identical over 10 bases. The V gene end was trimmed by 5 bases and the J gene end by 5 bases; junction bases not matched to a gene: 6. Germline V lookup: CDR1 MDHEN, CDR2 SYDVKM. This CDR3 spans 15 amino acids. The CDR3 region is CASSLDRGPYQPQHF. In DNA form, the CDR3 reads TGTGCCAGCAGTCTTGACAGGGGGCCATATCAGCCCCAGCATTTT.

This clonotype was counted between two and nine times. V is TRBV5-5 and J is TRBJ2-2; tentatively, D is TRBD1 (6 bases). The V gene lost 4 bases and the J gene lost 6 bases, with 10 bases spanning the gap. CDR3 length: 13 residues. Germline V CDR1 and CDR2: SGHKS, YYEKEE (reference sequence). CDR3 protein: CASSSHRAGELFF. For the CDR3, the DNA is TGTGCCAGCAGCAGCCACAGGGCCGGGGAGCTGTTTTTT.

The chain links TRBV6-1 to TRBJ2-5, with D perhaps being TRBD1 or TRBD2 (5 bases each). The CDR3 is 14 amino acids. V lost 7 bases and J lost 0, with 12 bases in between. Germline V lookup: CDR1 MNHNS, CDR2 SASEGT. This CDR3 reads CASTHEGYQETQYF. In DNA form, the CDR3 reads TGTGCCAGCACCCACGAGGGGTACCAAGAGACCCAGTACTTC.

The rearrangement uses TRBV18 and TRBJ1-2; D gene unclear. This CDR3 is built from 12 residues. Germline V gene sequence: CDR1 KGHSH, CDR2 LQKENI. The V gene lost 1 base and the J gene lost 8 bases, with 8 bases spanning the gap. The CDR3 spells CASSPQAEGYTF. CDR3 nucleotide sequence: TGTGCCAGCTCACCACAGGCCGAAGGCTACACCTTC.

This clonotype occurred many times. V gene TRBV6-2 or TRBV6-3 combines with J gene TRBJ2-3; the match to TRBD2 covers 12 bases. V lost 6 bases and J lost 3; bases outside the gene matches: 4. Looked up from germline, CDR1 is MNHEY and CDR2 is SVGEGT. CDR3 length equals 15 residues. The DNA of the CDR3 is TGTGCCAGCAGGCTGACTAGCGGGAGAACAGATACGCAGTATTTT. Translated, it gives CASRLTSGRTDTQYF.

The CDR3 region has the DNA TGCAGTGCTAGAGGGCGGCTAGCGGGAGCTGACACCGGGGAGCTGTTTTTT. Amino acid sequence: CSARGRLAGADTGELFF. The V call is TRBV20-1, the J call TRBJ2-2, with 10 nucleotides matching TRBD2. This CDR3 is 17 amino acids long. The V segment lost 1 base and the J segment 3 bases; nucleotides outside the gene matches: 8. Germline CDR1 reads DFQATT; CDR2 reads SNEGSKA (reference sequence).

In its sample, this clonotype was seen many times. This chain connects TRBV15 to TRBJ2-4; maybe TRBD2 (5 bases). The V gene's germline CDR1 is LNHNV and CDR2 YYDKDF (reference sequence). Trimming took off 0 bases at V and 10 bases at J, with 19 bases between the two ends. The length of the CDR3 is 16 residues. The CDR3 sequence is CATSRDGVPPVGIQYF. CDR3 coding DNA: TGTGCCACCAGCAGAGACGGGGTCCCCCCAGTTGGGATTCAGTACTTC.

This clonotype has more than one count but fewer than ten. The rearrangement joins TRBV20-1 to TRBJ2-1, with D possibly matching TRBD2 (5 bases). V lost 0 bases and J lost 2, with 14 bases in between. From germline, CDR1 is DFQATT and CDR2 SNEGSKA (reference sequence). The CDR3 has 16 amino acids. The CDR3 sequence is CSARDGSSQPYNEQFF. The CDR3 DNA reads TGCAGTGCTAGAGATGGTTCTAGCCAACCCTACAATGAGCAGTTCTTC.